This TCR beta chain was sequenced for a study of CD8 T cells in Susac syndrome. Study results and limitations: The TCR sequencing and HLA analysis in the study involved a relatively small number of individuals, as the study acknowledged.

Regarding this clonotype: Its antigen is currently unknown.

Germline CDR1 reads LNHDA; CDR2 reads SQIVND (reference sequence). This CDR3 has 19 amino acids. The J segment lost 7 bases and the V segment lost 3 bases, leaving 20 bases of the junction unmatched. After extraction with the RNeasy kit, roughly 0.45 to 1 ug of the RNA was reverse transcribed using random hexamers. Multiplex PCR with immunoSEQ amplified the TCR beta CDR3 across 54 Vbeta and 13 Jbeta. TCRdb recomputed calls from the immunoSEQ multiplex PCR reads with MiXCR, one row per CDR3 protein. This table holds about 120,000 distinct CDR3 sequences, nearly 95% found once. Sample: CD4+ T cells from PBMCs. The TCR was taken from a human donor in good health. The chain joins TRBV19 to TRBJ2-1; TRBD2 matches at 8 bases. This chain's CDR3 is CASSMGASSGSSRWNEQFF. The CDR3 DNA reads TGTGCCAGTAGTATGGGCGCATCAAGCGGGAGTTCTCGGTGGAATGAGCAGTTCTTC.